This is a list of T cell receptor beta chains from one sample in a study of esophageal squamous cell carcinoma under preoperative chemotherapy. Each CDR3 protein is one row after TCRdb ran MiXCR on the PCR reads. The repertoire has approximately 15,000 distinct CDR3 sequences, about three fifths of them found once; the top ten carry around half. The sample was acquired from a patient given preoperative chemotherapy. The receptors derive from a human donor with esophageal squamous cell carcinoma. The donor label of this sample is uncertain. CDR3s include the opening cysteine and the closing phenylalanine or tryptophan. D genes are given only for firm matches. Expanded clones are given a class, and other clones once, few, many or no size at all.

d_gene: TRBD1
v_gene: TRBV7-6
len: 15
j_gene: TRBJ1-6
abundance: .
CDR3nt: TGTGCCAGCAGCCCAGGGGACAGGGGAGGCTCACCCCTCCACTTT
CDR3aa: CASSPGDRGGSPLHF

d_gene: .
v_gene: TRBV27
len: 12
j_gene: TRBJ1-6
abundance: .
CDR3nt: TGTGCCAGCAGTTTATTCGGTTCACCCCTCCACTTT
CDR3aa: CASSLFGSPLHF

d_gene: .
v_gene: TRBV6-5
len: 14
j_gene: TRBJ2-3
abundance: .
CDR3nt: TGTGCCAGCAGTTACGGGATGTGCCCAGAGACCCAGTATTTC
CDR3aa: CASSYGMCPETQYF

d_gene: TRBD2
v_gene: TRBV6-1
len: 13
j_gene: TRBJ2-7
abundance: .
CDR3nt: TGTGCCAGCGGGACTAGCGGGAGGAACGAGCAGTACTTC
CDR3aa: CASGTSGRNEQYF

d_gene: TRBD1
v_gene: TRBV10-3
len: 14
j_gene: TRBJ2-5
abundance: .
CDR3nt: TGTGCGGGCGGAAAGAGCGTGGGGACAGATAAGCAGTTCTTT
CDR3aa: CAGGKSVGTDKQFF

d_gene: .
v_gene: TRBV12-3/TRBV12-4
len: 14
j_gene: TRBJ2-3
abundance: .
CDR3nt: TGTGCGGGCAGTGGGGTTGCGGCAACAGATACGCAGTATTTT
CDR3aa: CAGSGVAATDTQYF

d_gene: .
v_gene: TRBV11-3
len: 16
j_gene: TRBJ2-5
abundance: many
CDR3nt: TGTGCCAGCAGCTTAGAAGCAGGAGCAATTCAAGAGACCCAGTACTTC
CDR3aa: CASSLEAGAIQETQYF

d_gene: .
v_gene: TRBV6-1
len: 16
j_gene: TRBJ2-4
abundance: .
CDR3nt: TGTGCCAGCAGGGCCCCTGGGCAGGGGTTGAGGGACATCCAGTACTTC
CDR3aa: CASRAPGQGLRDIQYF

d_gene: .
v_gene: TRBV12-3/TRBV12-4
len: 13
j_gene: TRBJ1-1
abundance: few
CDR3nt: TGTGCCAGCAGCCGGTCCGCCGGCACTGAAGCTTTCTTT
CDR3aa: CASSRSAGTEAFF

d_gene: .
v_gene: TRBV6-1
len: 14
j_gene: TRBJ2-1
abundance: .
CDR3nt: TGTGCCAGCGGCCCCCAGGCAGGGTCCAATGAGCAGTTCTTC
CDR3aa: CASGPQAGSNEQFF

d_gene: TRBD2
v_gene: TRBV6-1
len: 13
j_gene: TRBJ2-1
abundance: .
CDR3nt: TGTGCCAGCAGTGAAATACTAGCGAATGAGCAGTTCTTC
CDR3aa: CASSEILANEQFF

d_gene: .
v_gene: TRBV6-1
len: 17
j_gene: TRBJ2-4
abundance: .
CDR3nt: TGTGCCAGCAGTGGAAGCGCGGGGCGGAGCGCCAAAAATATGCAGTACTTC
CDR3aa: CASSGSAGRSAKNMQYF

d_gene: .
v_gene: TRBV6-1
len: 13
j_gene: TRBJ2-7
abundance: few
CDR3nt: TGTGCCAGCTACAGGAACGGATACTACGAGCAGTACTTC
CDR3aa: CASYRNGYYEQYF

d_gene: .
v_gene: TRBV6-1
len: 16
j_gene: TRBJ2-3
abundance: medium-sized
CDR3nt: TGTGCCAGCAGTCCCATTCCGGGGGGCGGTGGAGATACGCAGTATTTT
CDR3aa: CASSPIPGGGGDTQYF

d_gene: TRBD2
v_gene: TRBV6-1
len: 14
j_gene: TRBJ2-1
abundance: many
CDR3nt: TGTGCCAGCAGCCCACCGGGACTAGCGAATGAGCAGTTCTTC
CDR3aa: CASSPPGLANEQFF

d_gene: TRBD2
v_gene: TRBV6-1
len: 14
j_gene: TRBJ2-7
abundance: .
CDR3nt: TGTGCCAGCAGTCCCGGGACTAGCGGCTACGAGCAGTACTTC
CDR3aa: CASSPGTSGYEQYF

d_gene: .
v_gene: TRBV12-3/TRBV12-4
len: 15
j_gene: TRBJ2-2
abundance: few
CDR3nt: TGTGCCAGCAGTTTAGTAGGGGCTCTCGGCGGGGAGCTGTTTTTT
CDR3aa: CASSLVGALGGELFF

d_gene: TRBD2
v_gene: TRBV6-1
len: 15
j_gene: TRBJ2-1
abundance: .
CDR3nt: TGTGCCAGCAGTGAAACTAGCGGGAGTAGTAATGAGCAGTTCTTC
CDR3aa: CASSETSGSSNEQFF

d_gene: .
v_gene: TRBV6-1
len: 10
j_gene: TRBJ2-4
abundance: few
CDR3nt: TGTGCCAGCAGTGACGGACACCAGTACTTC
CDR3aa: CASSDGHQYF

d_gene: TRBD1
v_gene: TRBV12-3/TRBV12-4
len: 14
j_gene: TRBJ2-7
abundance: .
CDR3nt: TGTGCGGGCAGGGGGCGTCTAGAGGCAGATACGCAGTACTTC
CDR3aa: CAGRGRLEADTQYF

d_gene: .
v_gene: TRBV10-2
len: 14
j_gene: TRBJ2-3
abundance: few
CDR3nt: TGTGCGGGCAGTGGGGGACGGGACACAGAGACGCAGTATTTC
CDR3aa: CAGSGGRDTETQYF

d_gene: TRBD2
v_gene: TRBV6-1
len: 15
j_gene: TRBJ2-3
abundance: .
CDR3nt: TGTGCCAGCAGTGGACTAGCGGGAGGGCCAGATACGCAGTATTTT
CDR3aa: CASSGLAGGPDTQYF

d_gene: .
v_gene: TRBV7-2
len: 13
j_gene: TRBJ2-7
abundance: .
CDR3nt: TGTGCCAGCAGCTTAGGCATGTACAATGAGCAGTACTTC
CDR3aa: CASSLGMYNEQYF

d_gene: .
v_gene: TRBV10-3
len: 13
j_gene: TRBJ2-4
abundance: .
CDR3nt: TGTGCCATCAGTGGGCGCAGACAAAACATTCAGTACTTC
CDR3aa: CAISGRRQNIQYF

d_gene: .
v_gene: TRBV6-1
len: 17
j_gene: TRBJ2-3
abundance: .
CDR3nt: TGTGCCAGCAGTGCAAGGGGGGGGGGGCGCGGCACAGATACCCAGTATTTC
CDR3aa: CASSARGGGRGTDTQYF

d_gene: .
v_gene: TRBV7-2
len: 16
j_gene: TRBJ2-7
abundance: .
CDR3nt: TGTGCCAGCAGCGAGGGCCCGGCGGAGGCCTCCTACGAGCAGTACTTC
CDR3aa: CASSEGPAEASYEQYF

d_gene: .
v_gene: TRBV6-1
len: 16
j_gene: TRBJ2-5
abundance: few
CDR3nt: TGTGCCAGCAGTGAAGGGGTGCAGGGAGCCAAAAACACTCAGTATTTC
CDR3aa: CASSEGVQGAKNTQYF

d_gene: .
v_gene: TRBV6-1
len: 16
j_gene: TRBJ2-3
abundance: .
CDR3nt: TGTGCCAGCAGTGAAGCGGGGCTGGGAGCCAAAAATACGCAGTATTTT
CDR3aa: CASSEAGLGAKNTQYF

d_gene: .
v_gene: TRBV9
len: 15
j_gene: TRBJ2-7
abundance: .
CDR3nt: TGTGCCAGCAGCGTTTTCGGACAGAAAAACTACGAGCAGTACTTC
CDR3aa: CASSVFGQKNYEQYF

d_gene: .
v_gene: TRBV6-8
len: 15
j_gene: TRBJ2-4
abundance: .
CDR3nt: TGTGCCGCGAGTCCCGGCCGGGGGCCAAAAGACATGCAGTATTTC
CDR3aa: CAASPGRGPKDMQYF

d_gene: .
v_gene: TRBV7-6
len: 12
j_gene: TRBJ2-1
abundance: medium-sized
CDR3nt: TGTGCCAGCAGCTCCCCAGGAGAGACCCAGTTCTTC
CDR3aa: CASSSPGETQFF

d_gene: TRBD2
v_gene: TRBV19
len: 19
j_gene: TRBJ2-4
abundance: few
CDR3nt: TGTGCCAGTAGTATAGTCGCGGGGGGGATGAAGGGGTCTAAAAACATTCAGTACTTC
CDR3aa: CASSIVAGGMKGSKNIQYF

d_gene: .
v_gene: TRBV6-1
len: 16
j_gene: TRBJ2-1
abundance: .
CDR3nt: TGTGCCAGCAGTACAAGCCGGGGTGGGTGTTACGATGAGCAGTTCTTC
CDR3aa: CASSTSRGGCYDEQFF

d_gene: TRBD2
v_gene: TRBV12-3/TRBV12-4
len: 15
j_gene: TRBJ2-5
abundance: medium-sized
CDR3nt: TGTGCCAGCAGCCATCATTCCAGCGGGATGGAGACCCAGTACTTC
CDR3aa: CASSHHSSGMETQYF

d_gene: TRBD2
v_gene: TRBV6-1
len: 15
j_gene: TRBJ2-4
abundance: .
CDR3nt: TGTGCCAGTCTAAAACTAGCGGGGGGGCGGGAGACGCAGTACTTT
CDR3aa: CASLKLAGGRETQYF

d_gene: .
v_gene: TRBV7-7
len: 15
j_gene: TRBJ2-1
abundance: few
CDR3nt: TGTGCTAGCAGCTTATCGCCCGCCGCCAACAATGAGCAGTTCTTC
CDR3aa: CASSLSPAANNEQFF

d_gene: .
v_gene: TRBV6-5
len: 15
j_gene: TRBJ2-3
abundance: many
CDR3nt: TGTGCCAGCAGTTACTCCGGGTTAGGGACAGATACGCAGTATTTT
CDR3aa: CASSYSGLGTDTQYF

d_gene: .
v_gene: TRBV12-3/TRBV12-4
len: 13
j_gene: TRBJ2-5
abundance: .
CDR3nt: TGTGCCAGCAACCCGGGCGGCTACAATGAGCAGTACTTC
CDR3aa: CASNPGGYNEQYF

d_gene: TRBD1
v_gene: TRBV6-1
len: 16
j_gene: TRBJ2-5
abundance: .
CDR3nt: TGTGCCAGCAGGGGATGGGGGACAGGGGGCCAAGATACGCAGTATTTC
CDR3aa: CASRGWGTGGQDTQYF

d_gene: TRBD2
v_gene: TRBV6-1
len: 13
j_gene: TRBJ2-3
abundance: once
CDR3nt: TGTTCCAGCACTGCTAGCGGCCCCTACGAGCAGTACTTT
CDR3aa: CSSTASGPYEQYF